The 25 T cell receptor beta chains below all came from one sample that was sequenced in a study of long-term antiretroviral therapy in people with HIV. Survey-level resolution applied to immunoSEQ assay v3.0. The assay was immunoSEQ multiplex PCR, and TCRdb's table has in-frame clones only and misses some. The sample includes roughly 9,800 clones, approximately 75% seen only once; the top ten take about 15%. This specimen was unsorted PBMCs, taken 0.7 years after starting antiretroviral therapy. The receptors come from a man aged 35-49 years with HIV.

The V call is TRBV7-3, the J call TRBJ2-2; tentatively, D is TRBD1 (5 bases). In germline, CDR1 is SGHTA, CDR2 FQGTGA. This CDR3 has 13 amino acids. V lost 5 bases and J 5 bases, leaving 9 bases between the germline ends. CDR3 DNA sequence: TGTGCCAGCAGCGGAACAGGTACCGGGGAGCTGTTTTTT. This translates into CASSGTGTGELFF.

This chain links TRBV19 with TRBJ2-1; TRBD2 aligns across 13 bases. Per germline, CDR1 LNHDA and CDR2 SQIVND (reference sequence). CDR3 size: 16 residues. With V trimmed by 4 bases and J by 9 bases, 9 bases remained unmatched. In nucleotides, the CDR3 is TGTGCCAGTAGTACCCCGACTAGCGGGAGGCCCGGTGAGCAGTTCTTC. This gives the protein CASSTPTSGRPGEQFF. The complete variable domain, with remaining parts taken from reference TRBV19 and TRBJ2-1, reads DGGITQSPKYLFRKEGQNVTLSCEQNLNHDAMYWYRQDPGQGLRLIYYSQIVNDFQKGDIAEGYSVSREKKESFPLTVTSAQKNPTAFYLCASSTPTSGRPGEQFFGPGTRLTVL.

CDR3 sequence reads: CASSTNRGKGNEQFF. The CDR3 DNA reads TGTGCCAGTTCGACCAATAGGGGGAAGGGAAATGAGCAGTTCTTC. The chain carries TRBV27 and TRBJ2-1; the D gene is possibly TRBD1 (6 bases). Germline CDR1 is MNHEY and CDR2 is SMNVEV (reference sequence). There are 15 residues in the CDR3. Deletions cut 9 bases from V and 7 bases from J, with 22 bases between.

In this sample, this clone turned up once. The chain joins TRBV7-2 to TRBJ2-2; 7 bases match TRBD1. The CDR3 sequence is 16 residues long. The J segment lost 5 bases and the V segment lost 3 bases, leaving 9 bases of the junction unmatched. The V gene's germline CDR1 is SGHTA and CDR2 FQGNSA. The CDR3 coding sequence is TGTGCCAGCAGCTTGACAGGGATCGGGGTGACCGGGGAGCTGTTTTTT. The encoded protein is CASSLTGIGVTGELFF.

The rearrangement links TRBV13 to TRBJ2-3; no definite D call. The germline CDR1 and CDR2 sequences are PRHDT and FYEKMQ (reference sequence). Between the trimmed V and J ends, which lost 2 bases and 4 bases, there was a span of 10 bases. There are 14 residues in the CDR3. This CDR3 reads CASSLPPIPDTQYF. In DNA, the CDR3 is TGTGCCAGCAGCTTACCCCCAATTCCAGATACGCAGTATTTT.

The V gene is TRBV6-5, the J gene TRBJ2-7; D perhaps matches TRBD1 (6 bases). The CDR3 is 12 amino acids. The V end lost 8 bases, the J end lost 5 bases, and 13 bases lay between the germline ends. Germline V CDR1 and CDR2: MNHEY, SVGAGI. CDR3 protein: CASGLQGNEQYF. The DNA for the CDR3 is TGTGCCAGCGGGTTACAGGGAAACGAGCAGTACTTC.

This clone is termed medium-sized (0.01 to 0.1%). The sample has other DNA sequences that encode this CDR3 too. This rearrangement joins TRBV10-3 to TRBJ2-1, with D hard to call. V was clipped by 0 bases and J by 9 bases, with 6 bases between them. From germline, CDR1 is ENHRY and CDR2 SYGVKD. CDR3 size: 12 residues. In DNA form, the CDR3 reads TGTGCCATCAGTGAGTCGACACCTGAGCAGTTCTTC. Translated, it gives CAISESTPEQFF.

The rearrangement links TRBV11-2 to TRBJ2-7; TRBD2 agrees at 10 bases. Unmatched junction bases numbered 7, after V lost 5 bases and J lost 0 bases. The CDR3 contains 16 residues. The germline CDR1 and CDR2 sequences are SGHAT and FQNNGV. CDR3 nucleotides: TGTGCCAGCAGCGCGGGTGGACTAGCGGCCTCCTACGAGCAGTACTTC. Protein product: CASSAGGLAASYEQYF.

The chain joins TRBV5-1 to TRBJ2-7; the D gene could be TRBD1 or TRBD2 (5 bases each). The CDR3 runs 13 residues. Germline CDR1 reads SGHRS; CDR2 reads YFSETQ. The V end lost 0 bases, the J end lost 6 bases, and 10 bases lay between the germline ends. The CDR3 region is CASSLGGGTEQYF. The CDR3 region has the DNA TGCGCCAGCAGCTTGGGGGGTGGGACCGAGCAGTACTTC.

This chain links TRBV15 with TRBJ2-2, with D unresolved. V was shortened by 6 bases and J by 7 bases, with 12 bases between the two germline ends. The germline gives CDR1 LNHNV, CDR2 YYDKDF (reference sequence). This CDR3 contains 13 residues. The CDR3 reads CATSGDRGGELFF. As DNA, the CDR3 is TGTGCCACCAGTGGAGACCGAGGCGGGGAGCTGTTTTTT.

The chain combines TRBV4-3 with TRBJ1-3; D is ambiguous. The germline V gene encodes CDR1 LGHNA and CDR2 YSLEER. CDR3 length equals 16 residues. V was cut by 0 bases and J by 0 bases, with 9 bases left in between. Here the CDR3 reads CASSQDPGDSGNTIYF. Written as DNA, the CDR3 is TGCGCCAGCAGCCAAGATCCCGGAGACTCTGGAAACACCATATATTTT.

This clone has just a few counts. The chain links TRBV6-5 to TRBJ1-5, with unresolved D. The CDR3 is made up of 15 amino acids. Germline V CDR1 and CDR2: MNHEY, SVGAGI. V was pared by 6 bases and J by 3 bases, with 15 bases between. For the CDR3, the DNA is TGTGCCAGCAGCACGGGTGCATCCCTCAATCAGCCCCAGCATTTT. Encoded protein: CASSTGASLNQPQHF.

The chain joins TRBV5-4 to TRBJ2-6, with TRBD1 as a possible D gene (6 bases). The germline gives CDR1 SGHNT, CDR2 YYREEE (reference sequence). V lost 6 bases, J lost 0 bases, and 7 bases lay in between. The CDR3 extends over 14 amino acids. The CDR3 DNA reads as TGTGCCAGCAAACAGGGCTCTGGGGCCAACGTCCTGACTTTC. Amino acids: CASKQGSGANVLTF.

By frequency in the sample, this clone is medium-sized. In the same sample, other DNA sequences code for this CDR3. The chain employs TRBV18 and TRBJ1-2; perhaps TRBD1 as D (5 bases). Per the germline V gene, CDR1 is KGHSH and CDR2 is LQKENI. This CDR3 has 14 amino acids. The V and J ends lost 2 bases and 4 bases respectively, with 11 bases between them. CDR3 in amino acids: CASSPGQGLYGYTF. CDR3 sequence (DNA): TGTGCCAGCTCACCAGGGCAGGGCCTCTATGGCTACACCTTC.

This clone appeared a single time. This chain links TRBV7-9 with TRBJ2-7; no reliable D call. The germline CDR1 and CDR2 sequences are SEHNR and FQNEAQ (reference sequence). Trimming cost V 0 bases and J 2 bases, with 8 bases left between them. This CDR3 has 14 residues. CDR3 DNA sequence: TGTGCCAGCAGCTTAGCGGCACAAACCTACGAGCAGTACTTC. Protein: CASSLAAQTYEQYF.

The chain has TRBV5-4 and TRBJ2-1, with D perhaps matching TRBD1 (5 bases). The CDR3 totals 16 residues. Trimming pared 4 bases from V and 7 bases from J, leaving 21 bases between. The germline gives CDR1 SGHNT, CDR2 YYREEE (reference sequence). CDR3 DNA: TGTGCCAGCAGCCTCGGCAGGGAATACAGGTCTAATGAGCAGTTCTTC. Its protein product is CASSLGREYRSNEQFF.

This clone appeared a few times. This chain links TRBV4-3 with TRBJ1-5, with D hard to call. Trimming took 0 bases from V and 3 from J, leaving 9 bases between them. Germline assignment: CDR1 LGHNA and CDR2 YSLEER. CDR3 length equals 15 residues. CDR3 amino acids: CASSQDRQYNQPQHF. For the CDR3, the DNA is TGCGCCAGCAGCCAAGATCGGCAGTACAATCAGCCCCAGCATTTT.

The rearrangement links TRBV7-9 to TRBJ1-3; no clear D. Between the trimmed V and J ends, which lost 8 bases and 0 bases, there was a span of 5 bases. Looked up from germline, CDR1 is SEHNR and CDR2 is FQNEAQ (reference sequence). This CDR3 comprises 12 residues. This chain's CDR3 is CASGVSGNTIYF. The CDR3 DNA follows: TGTGCCAGCGGGGTCTCTGGAAACACCATATATTTT.

This clone is categorized as large. The chain combines TRBV4-3 with TRBJ2-7; 8 nucleotides match TRBD2. Germline CDR1 reads LGHNA; CDR2 reads YSLEER. Trimming cost V 1 base and J 3 bases; bases outside gene matches: 5. This CDR3 region has 15 residues. The DNA for the CDR3 is TGCGCCAGCAGCCAAGCTAGGACTAGCTTCTACGAGCAGTACTTC. Its protein is CASSQARTSFYEQYF.

The V gene is TRBV7-9, the J gene TRBJ1-2; unclear D gene. V lost 2 bases and J lost 6, with 7 bases in between. The CDR3 extends over 12 amino acids. Germline V gene sequence: CDR1 SEHNR, CDR2 FQNEAQ (reference sequence). This chain's CDR3 is CASSLMSDGYTF. In nucleotides, the CDR3 is TGTGCCAGCAGCTTAATGTCGGATGGCTACACCTTC.

V usage is TRBV19 and J usage is TRBJ2-5; a weak D match, TRBD2 (6 bases). The CDR3 contains 11 residues. V was shortened by 5 bases and J by 5 bases, with 6 bases between the two germline ends. The germline CDR1 and CDR2 sequences are LNHDA and SQIVND (reference sequence). CDR3 DNA sequence: TGTGCCAGTAGTGGAGGGGAGACCCAGTACTTC. This codes for CASSGGETQYF.

The rearrangement links TRBV18 to TRBJ2-7; 13 bases fit TRBD2. The V gene end was trimmed by 3 bases and the J gene end by 1 base; junction bases not matched to a gene: 9. CDR3 length: 18 amino acids. CDR1 is KGHSH, CDR2 LQKENI, per germline. The CDR3 loop is CASSPWTSGSEESYEQYF. CDR3 sequence (DNA): TGTGCCAGCTCACCCTGGACTAGCGGGAGTGAGGAGTCCTACGAGCAGTACTTC.

The V and J genes are TRBV6-6 and TRBJ2-7, with 8 bases identical to TRBD1. CDR3 length: 13 residues. V shed 5 bases and J 4 bases; nucleotides not matched to a gene: 4. The V gene's germline CDR1 is MNHNY and CDR2 SVGAGI (reference sequence). DNA of the CDR3: TGTGCCAGCAGTCATGGACAGGGATACGAGCAGTACTTC. Encoded protein: CASSHGQGYEQYF.

The genes are TRBV29-1 and TRBJ2-7, with 7 bases identical to TRBD1. Germline assignment: CDR1 SQVTM and CDR2 ANQGSEA. J lost 1 base, V lost 7 bases, and 4 bases had no gene match. The CDR3 consists of 12 residues. CDR3 sequence: CSGTTGSYEQYF. Here the CDR3 DNA reads TGCAGCGGTACGACAGGGTCCTACGAGCAGTACTTC.

This chain links TRBV27 with TRBJ1-2, with D maybe TRBD1 (6 bases). CDR3 length: 15 amino acids. The V and J ends lost 6 bases and 5 bases respectively, with 19 bases between them. Germline loops: CDR1 MNHEY, CDR2 SMNVEV (reference sequence). CDR3 residues: CASSLSGGLLYGYTF. The CDR3 DNA is TGTGCCAGCAGCCTCAGCGGGGGGCTATTATATGGCTACACCTTC.